The 19 T cell receptor beta chains given below trace back to one sample, sequenced in a study of OX40 agonist ivuxolimab in advanced cancers. Profiled with immunoSEQ multiplex PCR; TCRdb holds only in-frame clones, not every one. The sample contains some 30,000 clones, about 90% of which appear only once. The sample consisted of CD4+ or CD8+ T cells sorted from blood, taken in a trial of the OX40 agonist ivuxolimab. The receptors were gathered from an adult with an advanced solid tumor such as melanoma, head and neck, liver or kidney cancer.

This clone has only a few counts. In DNA, the CDR3 is TGTGCCAGCAGCTTAGAGGTAGCGGGAGGGCTAGCCAAAAACATTCAGTACTTC. It yields the protein CASSLEVAGGLAKNIQYF. The chain recombines TRBV7-8 with TRBJ2-4, with 11 bases that match TRBD2. Germline CDR1 and CDR2: SGHVS and FQNEAQ. The CDR3 runs 18 residues. V dropped 1 base and J dropped 0; count of bases not matched to a gene: 5.

The chain carries TRBV27 and TRBJ2-7; perhaps TRBD2 as D (6 bases). The CDR3 sequence is 12 residues long. Germline assignment: CDR1 MNHEY and CDR2 SMNVEV (reference sequence). Trimming took 3 bases from V and 6 from J, leaving 9 bases between them. The CDR3: CASSFIGGEQYF. CDR3 sequence (DNA): TGTGCCAGCAGTTTTATCGGGGGCGAGCAGTACTTC.

The V and J genes are TRBV19 and TRBJ2-5; D call uncertain. Trimming took 3 bases from V and 5 from J, leaving 10 bases between them. CDR3 length equals 13 residues. CDR1 LNHDA and CDR2 SQIVND come from the germline V gene (reference sequence). The CDR3 loop is CASSIGLVETQYF. In DNA, the CDR3 is TGTGCCAGTAGTATTGGGCTAGTTGAGACCCAGTACTTC.

This rearrangement joins TRBV28 to TRBJ2-3, with D tentatively TRBD2 (5 bases). The CDR3 extends over 14 amino acids. Germline lookup yields CDR1 MDHEN and CDR2 SYDVKM. V shed 2 bases and J shed 5 bases, with 11 bases lying between them. CDR3: CASSLRRDLDTQYF. As DNA, the CDR3 is TGTGCCAGCAGTTTACGCCGGGATTTAGATACGCAGTATTTT.

The rearrangement links TRBV27 to TRBJ2-5; 7 positions match TRBD2. The germline V gene has CDR1 MNHEY and CDR2 SMNVEV (reference sequence). J lost 5 bases, V lost 3 bases, and 6 bases had no gene match. This CDR3 spans 14 amino acids. CDR3 amino acids: CASSFWGGSETQYF. The CDR3 DNA reads TGTGCCAGCAGTTTTTGGGGGGGTTCGGAGACCCAGTACTTC.

This chain uses TRBV19 with TRBJ2-1, with 9 nucleotides matching TRBD2. CDR1 is LNHDA, CDR2 SQIVND, per germline (reference sequence). The CDR3 has 16 amino acids. With 6 bases clipped from V and 7 bases from J, the junction kept 13 bases outside the gene matches. CDR3 region: CASRRREGLSGNEQFF. The CDR3 DNA reads TGTGCCAGTAGAAGGCGGGAGGGCCTCTCGGGGAATGAGCAGTTCTTC.

There are a few counts of this clone. The chain is built from TRBV7-9 and TRBJ2-3; D is possibly TRBD1 or TRBD2 (6 bases each). V gave up 5 bases and J gave up 2 bases, with 14 bases separating them. The CDR3 sequence is 15 residues long. Per germline, CDR1 SEHNR and CDR2 FQNEAQ (reference sequence). The CDR3 bases are TGTGCCAGCAGCCCTGGGACGGGGGCCACAGATACGCAGTATTTT. Translated, it gives CASSPGTGATDTQYF.

This clone was seen only a few times. This rearrangement joins TRBV7-6 to TRBJ2-2; TRBD2 agrees at 13 bases. CDR1 is SGHVS, CDR2 FNYEAQ, per germline. This CDR3 comprises 16 residues. J was trimmed by 8 bases and V by 5 bases; bases with no gene match: 8. This chain's CDR3 is CASSNRLAGGGGELFF. In DNA form, the CDR3 reads TGTGCCAGCAGCAACCGACTAGCGGGAGGAGGTGGGGAGCTGTTTTTT.

The rearrangement joins TRBV27 to TRBJ2-7; no firm D call. CDR1 and CDR2 (germline): MNHEY, SMNVEV (reference sequence). The CDR3 consists of 14 residues. V lost 5 bases to trimming and J lost 5 bases, with 16 bases between them. The CDR3 nucleotides read TGTGCCAGCAGTCTAGGGCCCTTCACCCACGAGCAGTACTTC. Amino acid sequence: CASSLGPFTHEQYF.

V usage is TRBV28 and J usage is TRBJ2-1, with D possibly TRBD2 on 6 matching bases. CDR3 size: 15 residues. Deletions cut 3 bases from V and 4 bases from J, with 13 bases between. The germline gives CDR1 MDHEN, CDR2 SYDVKM. The CDR3 loop reads CASSFRGGSYNEQFF. DNA for the CDR3: TGTGCCAGCAGTTTTAGGGGAGGTTCGTACAATGAGCAGTTCTTC.

This clone was recorded a few times. The chain couples TRBV7-9 to TRBJ1-3; no definite D call. The CDR3 totals 16 residues. The V end was cut by 1 base, the J end by 2 bases, with 12 bases between. Germline V lookup: CDR1 SEHNR, CDR2 FQNEAQ (reference sequence). The CDR3 DNA reads TGTGCCAGCAGCTTAGTTAGGTTTGAACCTGGAAACACCATATATTTT. As protein: CASSLVRFEPGNTIYF.

CDR3 region: CASRNAGTDYEQYF. The CDR3 DNA reads as TGTGCCAGCAGAAACGCCGGGACAGACTACGAGCAGTACTTC. The chain joins TRBV27 to TRBJ2-5, with 7 bases matching TRBD1. The DNA end favors TRBJ2-7, so the J call may be wrong. The germline V gene encodes CDR1 MNHEY and CDR2 SMNVEV (reference sequence). This CDR3 has 14 residues.

The V and J genes are TRBV27 and TRBJ2-7; 8 bases match TRBD1. Germline-derived CDR1 and CDR2 are MNHEY and SMNVEV (reference sequence). This CDR3 has 14 residues. V lost 4 bases and J lost 6; bases outside the gene matches: 8. The CDR3 here is CASSSLGQVLEQYF. Written as DNA, the CDR3 is TGTGCCAGCAGTTCACTGGGACAGGTGCTCGAGCAGTACTTC.

V and J are TRBV4-3 and TRBJ2-1; 8 bases line up with TRBD2. The J segment lost 5 bases and the V segment lost 0 bases, leaving 9 bases of the junction unmatched. Germline V gives CDR1 LGHNA, CDR2 YSLEER. The CDR3 has 17 amino acids. The CDR3 DNA reads as TGCGCCAGCAGCCAAGATCTGCGGGAGGAGTCGGACAATGAGCAGTTCTTC. It is translated as CASSQDLREESDNEQFF.

The chain uses TRBV9 and TRBJ1-1; D is undetermined. The V end was cut by 0 bases, the J end by 0 bases, with 9 bases between. Germline V gives CDR1 SGDLS, CDR2 YYNGEE. This CDR3 has 15 amino acids. DNA for the CDR3: TGTGCCAGCAGCGTAGATTGGGGAATGAACACTGAAGCTTTCTTT. Residues: CASSVDWGMNTEAFF.

The CDR3 region is CASSRGVGANYGYTF. CDR3 in DNA: TGTGCCAGCTCCAGGGGAGTGGGGGCTAACTATGGCTACACCTTC. The chain is built from TRBV28 and TRBJ1-2; D may be TRBD1 (6 bases). CDR1 and CDR2 from the germline V gene are MDHEN and SYDVKM. CDR3 length: 15 residues. Trimming pared 8 bases from V and 0 bases from J, leaving 16 bases between.

The chain carries TRBV5-1 and TRBJ2-3; TRBD2 matches 11 bases. CDR3 length equals 16 residues. The germline gives CDR1 SGHRS, CDR2 YFSETQ. The ends lost 4 bases at V and 1 base at J; junction bases unmatched: 5. The CDR3 region is CASSPELAGGTDTQYF. CDR3 nucleotides: TGCGCCAGCAGCCCAGAACTAGCGGGGGGCACAGATACGCAGTATTTT.

This chain connects TRBV28 to TRBJ2-7; 8 positions agree with TRBD1. Germline CDR1 MDHEN, CDR2 SYDVKM. This CDR3 region has 14 residues. V dropped 7 bases and J dropped 3; count of bases not matched to a gene: 8. The CDR3 DNA reads as TGTGCCAGCATCCTAGGACAGGGATACTACGAGCAGTACTTC. The encoded protein is CASILGQGYYEQYF.

The V gene is TRBV9, the J gene TRBJ1-2; D perhaps matches TRBD1 (6 bases). There are 13 residues in the CDR3. Looked up from germline, CDR1 is SGDLS and CDR2 is YYNGEE. V was cut by 3 bases and J by 4 bases, with 10 bases left in between. CDR3 sequence: CASSAGQSYGYTF. CDR3 in DNA: TGTGCCAGCAGCGCCGGACAGAGCTATGGCTACACCTTC. The full variable domain, completed using reference TRBV9 and TRBJ1-2, is DSGVTQTPKHLITATGQRVTLRCSPRSGDLSVYWYQQSLDQGLQFLIQYYNGEERAKGNILERFSAQQFPDLHSELNLSSLELGDSALYFCASSAGQSYGYTFGSGTRLTVV.